A selection of T cell receptor beta chains follows, all from one sample in a study of regulatory T cells in long-lasting Graves disease. TCRdb reanalysed the multiplex PCR reads using MiXCR and keeps one entry per CDR3 protein. The sample holds about 470,000 distinct CDR3 sequences; about a fifth are singletons and the top ten take 7.8%. The source material was peripheral blood mononuclear cells (PBMCs), sampled when the disease was refractory, from a patient treated with antithyroid drugs. The receptors derive from a female donor with Graves disease. Both conserved end residues are part of each CDR3. D genes are given only for firm matches. Not every row has a clone size; where given, it reads once, few, many or a size class.

D gene	V gene	CDR3 length	J gene	clone size	CDR3 DNA	CDR3 protein
TRBD1	TRBV2	14	TRBJ2-7	many	TGTGCCAGCAGTGAAGCGACAGGGCCCTACGAGCAGTACTTC	CASSEATGPYEQYF
TRBD1	TRBV5-1	15	TRBJ1-1	many	TGCGCCAGCAGCTTTGACAGGGGGTCCAGCACTGAAGCTTTCTTT	CASSFDRGSSTEAFF
-	TRBV3-1	17	TRBJ2-5	many	TGTGCCAGCAGCCAAGAGAAGTCTCAATGGGGGCAAGAGACCCAGTACTTC	CASSQEKSQWGQETQYF
-	TRBV6-1	18	TRBJ2-7	many	TGTGCCAGCAGTGAAGTTTGGTATGATCCGGGACAAAACTACGAGCAGTACTTC	CASSEVWYDPGQNYEQYF
TRBD2	TRBV7-2	15	TRBJ2-7	-	TGTGCCAGCAGGGGAGCTAGCGGGAGTTTCTACGAGCAGTACTTC	CASRGASGSFYEQYF
-	TRBV29-1	13	TRBJ1-4	many	TGCAGCGTTGTGCTGCCGGGTAATGAAAAACTGTTTTTT	CSVVLPGNEKLFF
TRBD2	TRBV7-2	13	TRBJ2-5	few	TGTGCCAGCAGCGGGAGGGCCCAAGAGACCCAGTACTTC	CASSGRAQETQYF
-	TRBV5-1	13	TRBJ2-2	-	TGCGCCAGCAGCTCCAAATACACCGGGGAGCTGTTTTTT	CASSSKYTGELFF
-	TRBV10-2	14	TRBJ1-5	-	TGCGCCAGCAGTGAGTCGCGGTACAATCAGCCCCAGCATTTT	CASSESRYNQPQHF
TRBD1	TRBV29-1	16	TRBJ2-3	-	TGCAGCGTTGAATCCCCGACAGGGGAAGGTGGAGATACGCAGTATTTT	CSVESPTGEGGDTQYF
-	TRBV6-1	15	TRBJ2-4	many	TGTGCCAGCAATTCGCCGGGCCTAGCCAAAAACATTCAGTACTTC	CASNSPGLAKNIQYF
-	TRBV4-1	14	TRBJ1-1	few	TGCGCCAGCAGCCACCCACAGCTGAACACTGAAGCTTTCTTT	CASSHPQLNTEAFF
-	TRBV6-1	13	TRBJ1-5	many	TGTGCCAGCAGTAGGCCCGGCAATCAGCCCCAGCATTTT	CASSRPGNQPQHF
TRBD1	TRBV15	15	TRBJ2-5	many	TGTGCCACCAGCAGAGGACAGGGGGCTGGGGAGACCCAGTACTTC	CATSRGQGAGETQYF
TRBD2	TRBV2	13	TRBJ2-1	few	TGTGCCAGCAGTGAAGATCTAGCGGGGACGAATTTCTTC	CASSEDLAGTNFF
-	TRBV11-2	15	TRBJ2-6	-	TGTGCCACCCGGGACTCGATCTCTGGGGCCAACGTCCTGACTTTC	CATRDSISGANVLTF